This TCR beta chain stems from a study of radiotherapy plus CTLA-4 blockade in lung cancer. The method was immunoSEQ multiplex PCR; TCRdb's version includes in-frame clones alone and lacks a portion of them. The sample lists around 82,000 clones; more than 80% were seen once. The clonotype originates from a human donor with non-small cell lung cancer who had stable disease on radiotherapy plus ipilimumab. The source material was peripheral blood, sampled from a patient treated with radiotherapy plus ipilimumab.

CDR3 sequence: CASSERLADRRPLLIAYGYTF. The CDR3, as DNA: TGTGCCAGCAGTGAACGACTCGCTGACCGGCGGCCACTCCTAATAGCTTATGGCTACACCTTC. V and J are TRBV6-1 and TRBJ1-2; D is unclear. V was clipped by 2 bases and J by 5 bases, with 33 bases between them. The CDR3 covers 21 residues. Germline V gives CDR1 MNHNS, CDR2 SASEGT.